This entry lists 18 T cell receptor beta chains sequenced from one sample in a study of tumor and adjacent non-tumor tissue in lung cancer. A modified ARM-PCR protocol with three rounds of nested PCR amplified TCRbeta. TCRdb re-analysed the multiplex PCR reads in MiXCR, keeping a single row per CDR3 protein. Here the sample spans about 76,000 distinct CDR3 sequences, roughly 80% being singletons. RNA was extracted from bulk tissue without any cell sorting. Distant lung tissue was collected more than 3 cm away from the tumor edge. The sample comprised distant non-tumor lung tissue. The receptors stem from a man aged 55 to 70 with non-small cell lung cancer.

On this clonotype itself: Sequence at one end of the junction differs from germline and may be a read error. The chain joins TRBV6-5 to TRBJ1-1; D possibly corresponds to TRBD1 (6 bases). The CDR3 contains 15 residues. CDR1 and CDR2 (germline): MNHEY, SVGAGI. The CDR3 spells CTSSLTGYSNPEAFF. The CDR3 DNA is TGTACCAGCAGTCTGACAGGATATTCAAACCCTGAAGCTTTCTTT.

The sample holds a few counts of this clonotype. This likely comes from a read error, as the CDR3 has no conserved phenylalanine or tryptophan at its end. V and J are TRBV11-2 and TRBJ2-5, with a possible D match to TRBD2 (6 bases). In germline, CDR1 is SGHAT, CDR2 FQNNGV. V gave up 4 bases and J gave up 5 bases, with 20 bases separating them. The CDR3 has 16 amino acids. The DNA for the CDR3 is TGTGCCAGCAGCTCTACAATGGGGAGGCCAAAGGAGACCCAGTACTTG. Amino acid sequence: CASSSTMGRPKETQYL.

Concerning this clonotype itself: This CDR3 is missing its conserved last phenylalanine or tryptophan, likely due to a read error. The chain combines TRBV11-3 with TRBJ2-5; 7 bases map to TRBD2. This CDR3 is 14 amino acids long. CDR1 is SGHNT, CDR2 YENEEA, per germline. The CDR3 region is CTSSTRVRGETQYI. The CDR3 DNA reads TGTACCAGCAGCACTAGGGTGCGGGGGGAGACCCAGTACATC.

CDR3 coding DNA: TGTGCCAGCAGGGGAGGGAATGACTATCGTTACACCTTC. Translated: CASRGGNDYRYTF. The rearrangement links TRBV12-3 or TRBV12-4 to TRBJ1-2; no clear D gene. Trimming took 6 bases from V and 11 from J, leaving 19 bases between them. CDR3 length: 13 residues.

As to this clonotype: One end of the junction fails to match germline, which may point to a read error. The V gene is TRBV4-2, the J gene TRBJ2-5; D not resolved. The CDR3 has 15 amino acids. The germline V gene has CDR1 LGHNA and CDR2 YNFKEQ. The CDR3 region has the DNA TGTGCCAGCAGCCAGGAGACATGGGGTTTCGAGACTCAGTACTTC. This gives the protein CASSQETWGFETQYF.

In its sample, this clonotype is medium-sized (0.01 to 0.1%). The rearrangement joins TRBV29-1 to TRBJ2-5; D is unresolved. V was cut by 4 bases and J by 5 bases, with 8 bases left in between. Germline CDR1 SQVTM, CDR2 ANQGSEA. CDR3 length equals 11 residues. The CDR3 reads CSVAAGETQYF. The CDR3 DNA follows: TGCAGCGTTGCAGCCGGGGAGACCCAGTACTTC.

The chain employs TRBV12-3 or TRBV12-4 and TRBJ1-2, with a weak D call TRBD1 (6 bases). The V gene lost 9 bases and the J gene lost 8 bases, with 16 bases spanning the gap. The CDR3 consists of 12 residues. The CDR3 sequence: CASIPGHGGYTF. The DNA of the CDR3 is TGTGCCAGTATTCCGGGACACGGAGGCTACACCTTC.

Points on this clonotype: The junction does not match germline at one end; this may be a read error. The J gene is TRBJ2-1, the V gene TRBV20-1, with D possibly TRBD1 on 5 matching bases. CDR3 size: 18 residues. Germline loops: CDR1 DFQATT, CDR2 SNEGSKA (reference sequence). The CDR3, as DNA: TGCAGTGCTAGAGATATGACAGACTTTAGGAGCTCCTACAATGAACAGTTCTTC. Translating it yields CSARDMTDFRSSYNEQFF.

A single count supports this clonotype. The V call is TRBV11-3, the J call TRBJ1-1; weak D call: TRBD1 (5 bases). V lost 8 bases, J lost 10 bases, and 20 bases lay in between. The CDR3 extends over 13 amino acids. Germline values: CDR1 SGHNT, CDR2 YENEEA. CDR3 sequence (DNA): TGTGCCAGCGGTTTCGGGGGGATAGTGGGAGCTTTCTTT. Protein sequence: CASGFGGIVGAFF.

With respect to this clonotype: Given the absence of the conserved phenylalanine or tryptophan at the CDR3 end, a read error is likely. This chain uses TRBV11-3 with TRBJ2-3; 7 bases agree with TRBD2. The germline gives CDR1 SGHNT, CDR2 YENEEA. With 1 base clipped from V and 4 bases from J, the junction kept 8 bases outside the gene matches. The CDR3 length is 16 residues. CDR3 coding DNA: TGTGCCAGCAGCTTAGGACGGCGGGAGAGTGCAGATACGCAGTATTAT. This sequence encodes CASSLGRRESADTQYY.

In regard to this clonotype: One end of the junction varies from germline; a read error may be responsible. The CDR3 DNA reads as TGTGTCACCAGCGAAAGGACTAGCGGGAGGCACGAGCAGTACTTC. Translating gives CVTSERTSGRHEQYF. The chain joins TRBV24-1 to TRBJ2-7; 14 bases map to TRBD2. CDR3 length: 15 residues. From germline, CDR1 is KGHDR and CDR2 SFDVKD.

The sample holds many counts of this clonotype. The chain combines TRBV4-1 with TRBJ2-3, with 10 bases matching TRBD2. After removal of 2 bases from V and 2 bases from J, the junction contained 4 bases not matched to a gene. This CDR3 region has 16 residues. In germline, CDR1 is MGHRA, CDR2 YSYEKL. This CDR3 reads CASSQLAGVLTDTQYF. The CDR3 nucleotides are TGCGCCAGCAGCCAACTAGCGGGGGTGCTCACAGATACGCAGTATTTT.

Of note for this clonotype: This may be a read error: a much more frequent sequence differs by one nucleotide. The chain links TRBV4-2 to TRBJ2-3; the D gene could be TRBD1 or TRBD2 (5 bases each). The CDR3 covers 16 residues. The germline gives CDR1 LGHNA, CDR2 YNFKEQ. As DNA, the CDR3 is TGTGCCAGCAGCCAAGAGGCTAGCCCAGGGCCAGCTACGCACTATTTT. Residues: CASSQEASPGPATHYF.

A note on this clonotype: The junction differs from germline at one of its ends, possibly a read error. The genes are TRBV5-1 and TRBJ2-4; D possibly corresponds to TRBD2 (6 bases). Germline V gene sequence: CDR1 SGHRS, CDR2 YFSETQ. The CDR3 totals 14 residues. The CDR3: CAGSMTSAKEIQYF. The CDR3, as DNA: TGCGCCGGCAGCATGACTAGTGCCAAAGAGATTCAGTACTTC.

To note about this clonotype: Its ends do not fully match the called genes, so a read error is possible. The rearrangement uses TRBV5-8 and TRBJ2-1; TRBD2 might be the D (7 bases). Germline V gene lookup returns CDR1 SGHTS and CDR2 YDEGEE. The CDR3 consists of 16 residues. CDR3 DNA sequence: TGTGCCAGCAACTTGGAAGGGGGGGCATTTTACAATGAGCAGTTCTTC. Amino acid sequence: CASNLEGGAFYNEQFF.

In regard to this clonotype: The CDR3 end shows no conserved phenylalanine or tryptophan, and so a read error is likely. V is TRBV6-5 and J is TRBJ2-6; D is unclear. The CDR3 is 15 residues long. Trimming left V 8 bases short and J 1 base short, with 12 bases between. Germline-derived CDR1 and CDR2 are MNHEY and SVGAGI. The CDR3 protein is CASSMRWSGANVLTV. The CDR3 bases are TGTGCCAGCTCTATGAGGTGGTCTGGGGCCAACGTCCTGACTGTC.

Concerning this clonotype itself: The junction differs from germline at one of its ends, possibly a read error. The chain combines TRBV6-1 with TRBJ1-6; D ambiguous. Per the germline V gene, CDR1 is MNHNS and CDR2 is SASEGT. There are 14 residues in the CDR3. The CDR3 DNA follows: TGTGCTAGCAGTTCCACTGCCTCGGATTCACCCCTCCACTTT. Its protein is CASSSTASDSPLHF.

The DNA of the CDR3 is TGTGCCAGCAGCCAAGAAACTTGGCCGGGGGCGAGGATTGGGGAGCTGTTTTTT. Encoded protein: CASSQETWPGARIGELFF. This sequence joins TRBV4-2 and TRBJ2-2, with D tentatively TRBD1 or TRBD2 (6 bases each). Trimming removed 0 bases at V and 8 bases at J, with 22 bases between. Germline V CDR1 and CDR2: LGHNA, YNFKEQ. This CDR3 has 18 amino acids.